This TCR beta chain appears in the sequencing data of a study of cytomegalovirus exposure and HLA in healthy donors. Study at large: Of over 300 genotyped donors, 70% to 85% clustered with self-reported Caucasian donors.

The PCR was carried out with 60 Vbeta primers and 13 Jbeta primers. Some clones are missing from TCRdb's copy, which holds only in-frame ones; the method was immunoSEQ multiplex PCR. The sample lists 99,000 or so clones, over 75% occurring once. This clone is a singleton in its sample. As yet, its antigen is unknown. Per germline, CDR1 SEHNR and CDR2 FQNEAQ (reference sequence). V dropped 0 bases and J dropped 1 base, with 12 bases sitting between them. The CDR3 sequence is 17 residues long. Overall study results and limits: Many donors shared some public TCRs, even though most TCR sequences were rare.

This chain links TRBV7-9 with TRBJ2-2; D might be TRBD1 (5 bases). The clonotype was recovered from a female donor in good health and CMV-seropositive. Input material: PBMCs. In DNA form, the CDR3 reads TGTGCCAGCAGCTTAGCGCTCCAGGGTCTGAACACCGGGGAGCTGTTTTTT. Its translation is CASSLALQGLNTGELFF.